Here is one T cell receptor (beta chain) with its context. Its antigen remains unknown. Produced via immunoSEQ multiplex PCR; TCRdb's table is partial and in-frame only. This sample has some 250,000 clones, with around 87% found just once. The data stem from a study of cytomegalovirus exposure and HLA in healthy donors. Trimming removed 3 bases from V and 2 bases from J, with 14 bases in between. CDR3 length equals 16 residues. The germline CDR1 and CDR2 sequences are MNHEY and SMNVEV (reference sequence). Broader study findings: Generally TCR sequences proved uncommon, though certain public TCRs appeared in numerous donors.

The receptor was isolated from a woman aged 30 to 39 in good health and CMV-seropositive. Sequencing was done on a sample of PBMCs. V usage is TRBV27 and J usage is TRBJ2-1; D unclear. CDR3 coding DNA: TGTGCCAGCAGTTTGAACCCAAACATGGCCTACAATGAGCAGTTCTTC. Translated: CASSLNPNMAYNEQFF.